The source of this T cell receptor (beta chain) is a study of CD8+ T cells in alopecia areata. As the sequencing template, cDNA was produced by extracting RNA and reverse transcribing it. Assay used: immunoSEQ multiplex PCR; TCRdb lists only in-frame clones, some missing. The sample contains some 120,000 clones, approximately 60% of which appear only once. Deletions cut 4 bases from V and 2 bases from J, with 11 bases between. Germline assignment: CDR1 SNHLY and CDR2 FYNNEI. The CDR3 length is 14 residues. Treatment of the sample: oral pan-JAK inhibitor, 5-10 mg twice daily. V is TRBV2 and J is TRBJ2-5; weak D call: TRBD2 (5 bases). The sequence was obtained from a human donor with alopecia areata. This sample comprised CD4+ T cells sorted from blood, obtained at week 4, from a patient treated with tofacitinib. This chain's CDR3 is CASSVQLGQETQYF. In DNA form, the CDR3 reads TGTGCCAGCAGTGTCCAACTAGGACAAGAGACCCAGTACTTC.